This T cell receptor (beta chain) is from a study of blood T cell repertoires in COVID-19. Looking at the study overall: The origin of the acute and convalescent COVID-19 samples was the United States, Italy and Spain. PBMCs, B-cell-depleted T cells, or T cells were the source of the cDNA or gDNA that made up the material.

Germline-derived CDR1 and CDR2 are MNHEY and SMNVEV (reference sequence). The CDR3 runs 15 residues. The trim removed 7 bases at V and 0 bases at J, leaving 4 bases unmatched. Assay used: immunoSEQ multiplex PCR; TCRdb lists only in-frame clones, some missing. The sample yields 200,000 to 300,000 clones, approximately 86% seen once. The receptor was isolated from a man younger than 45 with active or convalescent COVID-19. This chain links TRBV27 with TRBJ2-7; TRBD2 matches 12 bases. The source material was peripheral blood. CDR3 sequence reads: CASKGLAGTSYEQYF. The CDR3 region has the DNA TGTGCCAGCAAAGGACTAGCGGGGACCTCCTACGAGCAGTACTTC.